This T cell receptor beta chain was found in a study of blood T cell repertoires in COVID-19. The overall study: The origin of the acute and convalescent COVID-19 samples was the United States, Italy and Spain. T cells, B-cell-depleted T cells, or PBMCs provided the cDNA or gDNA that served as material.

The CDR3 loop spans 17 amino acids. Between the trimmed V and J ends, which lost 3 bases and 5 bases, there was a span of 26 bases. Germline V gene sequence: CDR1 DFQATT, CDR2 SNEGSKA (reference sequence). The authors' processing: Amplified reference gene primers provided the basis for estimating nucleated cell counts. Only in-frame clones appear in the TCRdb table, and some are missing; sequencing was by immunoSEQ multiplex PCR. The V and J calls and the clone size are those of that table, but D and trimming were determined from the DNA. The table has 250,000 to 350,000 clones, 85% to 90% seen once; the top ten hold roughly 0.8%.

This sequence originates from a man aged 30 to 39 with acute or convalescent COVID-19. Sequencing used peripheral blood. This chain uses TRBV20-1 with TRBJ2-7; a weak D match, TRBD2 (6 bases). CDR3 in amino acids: CSASSLSLMEGTDEQYF. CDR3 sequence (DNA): TGCAGTGCTAGTTCTCTTTCTCTTATGGAGGGCACCGACGAGCAGTACTTC.